This T cell receptor (beta chain) comes out of a study of T cells in localized non-small cell lung cancer. Produced via immunoSEQ multiplex PCR; TCRdb's table is partial and in-frame only. The sample records tens of thousands of clones, roughly 90% being singletons. With respect to this clone: Its antigen is unknown.

Germline V gives CDR1 SNHLY, CDR2 FYNNEI. V was pared by 8 bases and J by 8 bases, with 4 bases of the junction left unmatched. This CDR3 is built from 12 residues. Study-level findings and limits: In uninvolved adjacent lung, T cell clonality reached its highest value, exceeding tumor. Out of the top 100 tumor clones, a median approximately 50 were seen in adjacent lung.

The chain employs TRBV2 and TRBJ1-4, with 8 bases matching TRBD1. This TCR was sampled from a woman aged 40-69 years with stage I lung adenocarcinoma. The sequenced sample was peripheral blood, obtained before any cancer treatment. The CDR3 loop reads CASRQGYEKLFF. Here the CDR3 DNA reads TGTGCCAGCCGACAGGGGTACGAAAAACTGTTTTTT.